The rows below give T cell receptor beta chains drawn from one sample of a study of technical replicates of blood from several donors. The repertoire was sequenced with immunoSEQ multiplex PCR; TCRdb's copy has only in-frame clones and lacks some. The table has about 75,000 clones, around 97% seen once. Sequencing was performed on T cells isolated from PBMCs. All receptors derive from a human donor in good health. CDR3s include the opening cysteine and the closing phenylalanine or tryptophan. D genes are given only for firm matches. Clone size appears in some rows only: once, few, many, or a class for an expanded clone.

>NA|TRBV9|TRBJ1-1|TRBD1
TGTGCCAGCAGCGCCTCCGGGACAGGGGTCGGGAACACTGAAGCTTTCTTT
CASSASGTGVGNTEAFF
>NA|TRBV5-1|TRBJ2-3|NA
TGCGCCAGCAGCCCCGGCGACAGGTTGGAGACAGATACGCAGTATTTT
CASSPGDRLETDTQYF
>NA|TRBV12-1|TRBJ2-1|NA
TGTGCCAGCAGTTTTGATGGGTCACTAGCGGAGAGTCATGGTGAGCAGTTCTTC
CASSFDGSLAESHGEQFF
>NA|TRBV7-2|TRBJ2-5|TRBD2
TGTGCCAGCAGCTTAGGTCTAGCGGGGGAGACCCAGTACTTC
CASSLGLAGETQYF
>NA|TRBV27|TRBJ1-2|TRBD1
TGTGCCAGCAGTTTTTTTCGGGACAGGGGCTACACCTTC
CASSFFRDRGYTF
>NA|TRBV2|TRBJ2-1|TRBD2
TGTGCCAGCAGCCGAGAGGGCGGGAGGATTAATGAGCAGTTCTTC
CASSREGGRINEQFF
>NA|TRBV5-4|TRBJ2-7|NA
TGTGCCAGCAGCTTTGAGGGTCTGAGGGAGCAGTACTTC
CASSFEGLREQYF
>NA|TRBV29-1|TRBJ1-1|TRBD1
TGCAGCGTTGGATCAGGGGGCACTGAAGCTTTCTTT
CSVGSGGTEAFF
>once|TRBV4-3|TRBJ1-2|TRBD1
TGCGCCAGCAGCCAAAATCCGGGACAGGGGTCGGTCGGCTACACCTTC
CASSQNPGQGSVGYTF
>NA|TRBV7-9|TRBJ2-5|TRBD2
TGTGCCAGCAGCACAACTAGCGGGTACACCCAAGAGACCCAGTACTTC
CASSTTSGYTQETQYF
>NA|TRBV11-1|TRBJ1-2|TRBD1
TGTGCCAGCAGTCTACAGGGGCGAGAGGGCTACACCTTC
CASSLQGREGYTF
>NA|TRBV27|TRBJ1-5|TRBD1
TGTGCCAGCAGTTCCGGGACAGTTAGCAATCAGCCCCAGCATTTT
CASSSGTVSNQPQHF
>NA|TRBV29-1|TRBJ1-2|NA
TGCAGCGTTCCCCGCCCAGCAGGGTTTAATGGCTACACCTTC
CSVPRPAGFNGYTF
>NA|TRBV6-5|TRBJ2-7|TRBD1
TGTGCCAGCAGAAGGGACAGGGGGATCTACGAGCAGTACTTC
CASRRDRGIYEQYF
>NA|TRBV7-9|TRBJ2-7|TRBD1
TGTGCCAGCAGCTGGGGACAGGGCTACGAGCAGTACTTC
CASSWGQGYEQYF
>NA|TRBV2|TRBJ2-7|TRBD1
TGTGCCAGCAGGATGGGACAGGGAGTCTACGAGCAGTACTTC
CASRMGQGVYEQYF
>NA|TRBV7-9|TRBJ1-3|NA
TGTGCCAGCAGCTTAGACAGGAGACCTGGAAACACCATATATTTT
CASSLDRRPGNTIYF
>NA|TRBV29-1|TRBJ1-4|NA
TGCAGCGTTGGGGGCTATGAAAAACTGTTTTTT
CSVGGYEKLFF
>once|TRBV7-2|TRBJ2-7|NA
TGTGCCAGCAGCACCCGGACTAAGCGGGAGCAGTACTTC
CASSTRTKREQYF
>NA|TRBV7-2|TRBJ1-2|TRBD1
TGTGCCAGCAGCTTAGGCCGGGACAGGGGGGACTACTATGGCTACACCTTC
CASSLGRDRGDYYGYTF
>NA|TRBV9|TRBJ2-7|TRBD2
TGTGCCAGCAGCGCGAGACCCCTAGCGGGTGATTCCTACGAGCAGTACTTC
CASSARPLAGDSYEQYF
>NA|TRBV9|TRBJ2-3|NA
TGTGCCAGCAGCCCTCGGGTAGCATACACAGATACGCAGTATTTT
CASSPRVAYTDTQYF
>NA|TRBV4-1|TRBJ1-1|NA
TGCGCCAGCAGACACACTCTAACAGGGAACACTGAAGCTTTCTTT
CASRHTLTGNTEAFF
>NA|TRBV27|TRBJ1-1|TRBD1
TGTGCCAGCAGCGGGGGGACAGGTGAAGCTTTCTTT
CASSGGTGEAFF
>NA|TRBV11-3|TRBJ2-7|TRBD2
TGTGCCAGCAGCTTCTCGACTAGCGGGAAGTACGAGCAGTACTTC
CASSFSTSGKYEQYF
>NA|TRBV19|TRBJ1-2|TRBD1
TGTGCCAGTAGCGACCCGGGACAGGGGGCGAGCTATGGCTACACCTTC
CASSDPGQGASYGYTF
>NA|TRBV11-3|TRBJ1-3|TRBD1
TGTGCCAGCAGCTTTGCAGGGGGAGATGGAAACACCATATATTTT
CASSFAGGDGNTIYF
>NA|TRBV27|TRBJ2-7|NA
TGTGCCAGCAGTTTATCCACAGGCAGCGTCGAGCAGTACTTC
CASSLSTGSVEQYF
>NA|TRBV5-1|TRBJ1-1|NA
TGCGCCAGCAGCTTGCGTAGGGGAACGAACACTGAAGCTTTCTTT
CASSLRRGTNTEAFF
>NA|TRBV5-1|TRBJ2-5|NA
TGCGCCAGCAGCCAAGGACCTACGGCTACGGGGGAGACCCAGTACTTC
CASSQGPTATGETQYF
>NA|TRBV5-4|TRBJ2-1|NA
TGTGCCAGCATCTCGGGGAACGATGAGCAGTTCTTC
CASISGNDEQFF
>NA|TRBV5-1|TRBJ2-7|NA
TGCGCCAGCAGTTTAGGAGACTCACAAAGCTCCTACGAGCAGTACTTC
CASSLGDSQSSYEQYF
>NA|TRBV11-3|TRBJ1-3|NA
TGTGCCAGCAGCTCCGGCCAACAGGGCTCTGGAAACACCATATATTTT
CASSSGQQGSGNTIYF
>NA|TRBV10-2|TRBJ2-7|TRBD2
TGCGCCAGCAGTGAGTTAGCGGGAGTCTCCTACGAGCAGTACTTC
CASSELAGVSYEQYF
>NA|TRBV2|TRBJ2-2|TRBD2
TGTGCCAGCAGCGGACTAGCGGAGAACACCGGGGAGCTGTTTTTT
CASSGLAENTGELFF
>NA|TRBV18|TRBJ1-1|NA
TGTGCCAGCTCTTTTTCGCAGGACACTGAAGCTTTCTTT
CASSFSQDTEAFF
>NA|TRBV9|TRBJ2-7|TRBD1
TGTGCCAGCAGCGCAAGACAGGGTGGCGACGAGCAGTACTTC
CASSARQGGDEQYF
>NA|TRBV4-3|TRBJ2-1|NA
TGCGCCAGCAGCCAATCTGCGGGAACTAACAATGAGCAGTTCTTC
CASSQSAGTNNEQFF
>NA|TRBV27|TRBJ1-2|NA
TGTGCCAGCAGTTTACACCAACACGATTATGGCTACACCTTC
CASSLHQHDYGYTF
>NA|TRBV19|TRBJ2-7|TRBD1
TGTGCCAGTAGTAAGGGACAGGGAGGGGACGAGCAGTACTTC
CASSKGQGGDEQYF
>NA|TRBV30|TRBJ1-1|TRBD1
TGTGCCTGGAGTAGGGGACAGGGGGCTTCTGAAGCTTTCTTT
CAWSRGQGASEAFF
>NA|TRBV5-1|TRBJ1-1|TRBD1
TGCGCCAGCAGCTTAGGACAGGGTCGGCACACTGAAGCTTTCTTT
CASSLGQGRHTEAFF
>NA|TRBV10-3|TRBJ1-2|NA
TGTGCCATCAGTGAGGGGGGCGTGGCCGATGGCTACACCTTC
CAISEGGVADGYTF
>once|TRBV27|TRBJ2-7|TRBD2
TGTGCCAGCAGTTTAAGAAGCGGGAGGCCATCCTACGAGCAGTACTTC
CASSLRSGRPSYEQYF
>NA|TRBV14|TRBJ2-7|NA
TGTGCCAGCAGGGGGGCGCAGGAGACTTACGAGCAGTACTTC
CASRGAQETYEQYF
>NA|TRBV18|TRBJ2-5|NA
TGTGCCAGCTCTCCTAACGGGGAGACCCAGTACTTC
CASSPNGETQYF
>NA|TRBV19|TRBJ1-2|NA
TGTGCCACAAACATCAGGGTGGATGGCTACACCTTC
CATNIRVDGYTF
>NA|TRBV5-1|TRBJ2-7|TRBD2
TGCGCCAGCAGCCCTCTGCGGGAGGGAAACGAGCAGTACTTC
CASSPLREGNEQYF
>once|TRBV4-2|TRBJ1-1|NA
TGTGCCAGCAGCCAAGGACAGAAGAACACTGAAGCTTTCTTT
CASSQGQKNTEAFF
>NA|TRBV5-5|TRBJ1-1|NA
TGTGCCAGCAGCTCCGGACTGTCTGAAGCTTTCTTT
CASSSGLSEAFF
>NA|TRBV18|TRBJ1-1|NA
TGTGCCAGCACGCCGGACAGGAACACTGAAGCTTTCTTT
CASTPDRNTEAFF
>NA|TRBV5-5|TRBJ1-2|NA
TGTGCCAGCAGCCCACGACAACGTTCCAACTATGGCTACACCTTC
CASSPRQRSNYGYTF